This TCR beta chain comes out of a study of early T cells in non-severe SARS-CoV-2 infection. The overall study: Whole-blood bulk RNA, unsorted, was sequenced, and chains were unpaired.

This clonotype came up a few times. Its antigen remains unidentified. Findings of the study overall: Matching with VDJdb favored anti-spike CD8 responses (missing private and CD4 specificities).

The CDR3 has 15 residues. Per the germline V gene, CDR1 is SGHRS and CDR2 is YFSETQ. V lost 1 base and J lost 3; bases outside the gene matches: 3. Individual cDNA molecules were tagged with unique molecular identifiers. TCRdb re-called the 5' RACE reads through MiXCR, storing one row per CDR3 protein. The sample records 55,000 to 70,000 distinct CDR3 sequences, 4.9% being singletons. The rearrangement joins TRBV5-1 to TRBJ1-2; 10 nucleotides match TRBD1. This TCR was sampled from an adult who was a healthcare worker with PCR-confirmed SARS-CoV-2 infection or an uninfected control (not recorded which). Sequencing input: whole blood. CDR3 nucleotide sequence: TGCGCCAGCAGCTTGAGACAGGGGGCGGACTATGGCTACACCTTC. As protein: CASSLRQGADYGYTF.